These T cell receptor beta chains were read from a single sample in a study of graft-versus-host responses after intestinal transplantation. Method: immunoSEQ multiplex PCR; TCRdb's copy keeps in-frame clones and lacks some. Of tens of thousands of clones in the sample, about nine tenths are singletons; the top ten hold roughly 18%. This material consisted of ileum tissue, taken around 190 days after intestinal transplant. The receptors come from a human patient who received an intestinal transplant, so some T cells may come from the graft donor. CDR3s include the opening cysteine and the closing phenylalanine or tryptophan.

V gene	J gene	CDR3 protein
TRBV13	TRBJ2-1	CASSQVGQGRNEQFF
TRBV4-2	TRBJ2-7	CASSQGGDEQYF
TRBV12-5	TRBJ2-5	CASGLGGGETQYF
TRBV11-2	TRBJ2-7	CASSIWGSGGETHYEQYF
TRBV28	TRBJ2-4	CASRIAGVTKNIQYF
TRBV5-4	TRBJ2-7	CASSFMTGSSSYEQYF
TRBV6-5	TRBJ2-3	CASRSGGGTDTQYF
TRBV7-3	TRBJ2-7	CASSSTPEGEQYF
TRBV6-5	TRBJ2-2	CASSYGTGELFF
TRBV5-6	TRBJ2-1	CASSLVGDNEQFF
TRBV2	TRBJ2-1	CASRTMTSGGPSYNEQFF
TRBV2	TRBJ2-7	CASSEGGHRGPYEQYF
TRBV7-3	TRBJ2-5	CASSSGTGPQETQYF
TRBV2	TRBJ2-1	CASRPGTGYLGEQFF
TRBV5-8	TRBJ2-6	CASSLEGPGANVLTF
TRBV9	TRBJ1-6	CASSGGSSYNSPLHF
TRBV18	TRBJ2-7	CASSPQGVSYEQYF
TRBV28	TRBJ2-3	CASIGRGGKFSSTDTQYF
TRBV5-1	TRBJ1-4	CASSLVSGLNEKLFF
TRBV7-2	TRBJ2-3	CASSIRGADTQYF
TRBV9	TRBJ1-3	CASSVEGSGNTIYF
TRBV5-6	TRBJ2-2	CASSFGQGTGELFF
TRBV5-1	TRBJ1-1	CASSLDGGGGTEAFF
TRBV27	TRBJ2-2	CASSSLVRGTGELFF
TRBV28	TRBJ2-7	CASSTPGQGRREQYF
TRBV10-3	TRBJ2-7	CAISDRGQQIYERQYF
TRBV6-5	TRBJ2-3	CASRDRTGGTDTQYF
TRBV2	TRBJ2-7	CASRDGFYEQYF
TRBV27	TRBJ2-7	CASSTTPYEQYF
TRBV27	TRBJ1-5	CASSLSMIVGPQHF
TRBV28	TRBJ1-2	CASSFPPRGDYGYTF
TRBV7-3	TRBJ1-1	CASSLTGVGSTEAFF
TRBV11-2	TRBJ2-3	CASSLDLAGGTDTQYF
TRBV6-1	TRBJ1-4	CATGLGTATNEKLFF
TRBV7-3	TRBJ2-2	CASREPSTGELFF
TRBV2	TRBJ1-1	CASSEPTEAFF
TRBV5-4	TRBJ1-4	CASSSWGRRNEKLFF
TRBV7-8	TRBJ2-1	CASSTRDNEQFF
TRBV29-1	TRBJ2-7	CSVEGTASYEQYF
TRBV5-1	TRBJ2-3	CASVSGWSDTQYF
TRBV5-4	TRBJ2-3	CASSLGLAGRGTDTQYF
TRBV19	TRBJ1-2	CASRNRELDYGYTF
TRBV18	TRBJ1-2	CASSPNHQVPYGYTF
TRBV7-9	TRBJ1-1	CASSSGVTEAFF
TRBV6-1	TRBJ2-2	CASTKPPYLAGELFF
TRBV5-6	TRBJ1-1	CASGKYSTEAFF
TRBV7-8	TRBJ1-4	CASSSGQGDEKLFF
TRBV11-2	TRBJ1-5	CASSSGRASNQPQHF
TRBV28	TRBJ2-1	CASKRPGQTLLVRRNEQFF
TRBV7-9	TRBJ1-2	CASREADYGYTF
TRBV6-1	TRBJ1-3	CASETGELGNTIYF
TRBV6-6	TRBJ2-7	CAGSYSQGPYEQYF
TRBV13	TRBJ2-5	CASGGQGDQETQYF
TRBV6-5	TRBJ2-7	CASRLSLDLEQYF
TRBV4-2	TRBJ2-3	CASSREQAGTLGNTQYF